Detailed here is one T cell receptor beta chain. Its target is unknown. The V gene lost 7 bases and the J gene lost 9 bases, with 12 bases spanning the gap. The CDR3 length is 12 residues. Germline values: CDR1 MDHEN, CDR2 SYDVKM. Profiling relied on immunoSEQ multiplex PCR, and the TCRdb table lists in-frame clones only, not all of them. The sample has roughly 130,000 clones; 85% to 95% are singletons. The data belong to a study of graft-versus-host responses after intestinal transplantation. The V and J genes are TRBV28 and TRBJ2-2, with D unclear. Sequencing was performed on unstimulated CD4+ T cells sorted from spleen or lymph node cells, taken before intestinal transplant. This receptor was identified in a human donor who received an intestinal transplant. In DNA form, the CDR3 reads TGTGCCAGCACCCAACCCGCCCGGGAGCTGTTTTTT. The encoded protein is CASTQPARELFF.